These 12 T cell receptor beta chains originate from one sample sequenced in a study of vaccination and CD4 T cells after COVID-19. Treatment meaning: approximately 10-day PBMC culture with coronavirus spike peptide pools or control peptides (ViraFEST assay). What these receptors recognize is not known. The Oncomine TCR Beta short-read assay sequenced DNA from cultured CD4+ T cells. TCRdb reprocessed the PCR reads with MiXCR, giving one entry per CDR3 protein. The table lists 20,000 to 25,000 distinct CDR3 sequences, 66% of them singletons. Sample: CD4+ T cells from blood, cultured in vitro. Receptors were obtained from a human donor who had recovered from COVID-19.

The chain combines TRBV7-2 with TRBJ2-1; D unclear. The length of the CDR3 is 11 residues. Germline-derived CDR1 and CDR2 are SGHTA and FQGNSA. Trimming shortened V by 2 bases and J by 8 bases, and 4 bases separated the two germline ends. The chain's CDR3 is CASSLLDEQFF. CDR3 nucleotides: TGTGCCAGCAGCTTATTAGATGAGCAGTTCTTC. The full variable domain, with the rest looked up from reference TRBV7-2 and TRBJ2-1, is GAGVSQSPSNKVTEKGKDVELRCDPISGHTALYWYRQSLGQGLEFLIYFQGNSAPDKSGLPSDRFSAERTGGSVSTLTIQRTQQEDSAVYLCASSLLDEQFFGPGTRLTVL.

The V call is TRBV12-3 or TRBV12-4, the J call TRBJ1-2, with a possible D match to TRBD1 (5 bases). Trimming pared 2 bases from V and 2 bases from J, leaving 6 bases between. The length of the CDR3 is 13 residues. CDR3 coding DNA: TGTGCCAGCAGTTTAAACAGGAACTATGGCTACACCTTC. It translates to CASSLNRNYGYTF.

The V call is TRBV21-1, the J call TRBJ2-2. TRBV21-1 represents a pseudogene. The CDR3 covers 13 residues. CDR3 nucleotides: TGTGCCAGCAGTCGTAAGGACACCGGGGAGCTGTTTTTT. Protein product: CASSRKDTGELFF.

The chain recombines TRBV19 with TRBJ2-2; TRBD1 matches at 9 bases. Germline CDR1 reads LNHDA; CDR2 reads SQIVND (reference sequence). The CDR3 extends over 16 amino acids. Trimming cost V 7 bases and J 3 bases; bases outside gene matches: 9. The CDR3, as DNA: TGTGCCAGTACCGCGCCGGGACAGGGTCACACCGGGGAGCTGTTTTTT. It is translated as CASTAPGQGHTGELFF.

V is TRBV7-9 and J is TRBJ1-2; D might be TRBD1 (5 bases). The CDR3 extends over 14 amino acids. CDR1 SEHNR and CDR2 FQNEAQ come from the germline V gene (reference sequence). V was clipped by 1 base and J by 5 bases, with 11 bases between them. The CDR3 DNA follows: TGTGCCAGCAGCTTAGAGGGGAAAGGATATGGCTACACCTTC. As protein: CASSLEGKGYGYTF.

The rearrangement links TRBV7-2 to TRBJ2-7; D may be TRBD1 (6 bases). The germline gives CDR1 SGHTA, CDR2 FQGNSA. CDR3 length equals 15 residues. V was clipped by 5 bases and J by 1 base, with 15 bases between them. The CDR3 sequence: CASSTGQSGSYEQYF. The CDR3 DNA sequence: TGTGCCAGCAGCACTGGACAGTCCGGTTCCTACGAGCAGTACTTC.

The V gene is TRBV7-2, the J gene TRBJ1-4; a possible D gene is TRBD1 (6 bases). V was trimmed by 1 base and J by 8 bases, leaving 11 bases between them. CDR1 SGHTA and CDR2 FQGNSA come from the germline V gene. This CDR3 spans 14 amino acids. The CDR3: CASSLGGAGEKLFF. The CDR3 nucleotides are TGTGCCAGCAGCTTAGGGGGGGCAGGCGAAAAACTGTTTTTT.

The chain employs TRBV7-9 and TRBJ2-3; 7 nucleotides agree with TRBD1. The CDR3 runs 15 residues. Unmatched junction bases numbered 6, after V lost 6 bases and J lost 0 bases. CDR1 and CDR2 (germline): SEHNR, FQNEAQ (reference sequence). The CDR3 reads CASSSDRSSTDTQYF. The CDR3, as DNA: TGTGCCAGCAGTTCGGACAGGTCGAGCACAGATACGCAGTATTTT.

The rearrangement joins TRBV20-1 to TRBJ2-5; D remains unclear. This CDR3 has 15 residues. The V end lost 0 bases, the J end lost 5 bases, and 16 bases lay between the germline ends. Germline loops: CDR1 DFQATT, CDR2 SNEGSKA (reference sequence). CDR3 region: CSARDPQQARETQYF. Written as DNA, the CDR3 is TGCAGTGCTAGAGATCCGCAGCAGGCGCGCGAGACCCAGTACTTC.

Only one count was recorded for this clonotype. This rearrangement joins TRBV18 to TRBJ2-2; D call uncertain. Germline-derived CDR1 and CDR2 are KGHSH and LQKENI. Deletions cut 2 bases from V and 4 bases from J, with 11 bases between. The CDR3 totals 15 residues. DNA of the CDR3: TGTGCCAGCTCACCAACTAAAGAAAGCACCGGGGAGCTGTTTTTT. Residues: CASSPTKESTGELFF.

This chain joins TRBV6-2 or TRBV6-3 and TRBJ1-1; D unresolved. CDR1 is MNHEY and CDR2 is SVGEGT in the germline V gene. This CDR3 has 11 amino acids. V was shortened by 8 bases and J by 1 base, with 5 bases between the two germline ends. CDR3 nucleotides: TGTGCCAGCTCCAAGAACACTGAAGCTTTCTTT. It encodes CASSKNTEAFF.

The chain is built from TRBV28 and TRBJ2-1; D gene uncertain. V lost 3 bases to trimming and J lost 0 bases, with 9 bases between them. Germline V gives CDR1 MDHEN, CDR2 SYDVKM. The CDR3 contains 15 residues. The CDR3 DNA reads as TGTGCCAGCAGTTTCAGACGGAGCTCCTACAATGAGCAGTTCTTC. This codes for CASSFRRSSYNEQFF.